This is a list of T cell receptor beta chains from one sample in a study of T cells in Graves' hyperthyroidism and ophthalmopathy. TCRdb fed the multiplex PCR reads into MiXCR, producing one record per CDR3 protein. The sample includes 450,000 to 600,000 distinct CDR3 sequences, 15% to 20% of them seen just once. Sequenced sample: blood. The origin of the receptors is a middle-aged man with Graves' ophthalmopathy. Each CDR3 is given with its conserved first and last residue.

j_gene,v_gene,CDR3aa
TRBJ2-5,TRBV2,CASSEYAETQYF
TRBJ1-4,TRBV30,CAWSVGGLDEKLFF
TRBJ2-2,TRBV6-2/TRBV6-3,CASSYSYRGPTNTGELFF
TRBJ1-2,TRBV4-2,CASSQPGTGYNGYTF
TRBJ1-6,TRBV28,CASSLPAEYSPLHF
TRBJ1-1,TRBV20-1,CSAHPTAANTEAFF
TRBJ1-2,TRBV12-3/TRBV12-4,CASRGTGNYGYTF
TRBJ1-2,TRBV10-3,CAISEDPGGTYGYTF
TRBJ1-2,TRBV2,CASSEGQLPGGYTF
TRBJ2-5,TRBV9,CASSVDPSGSVQETQYF
TRBJ1-1,TRBV12-3/TRBV12-4,CASMGRANTEAFF
TRBJ2-2,TRBV18,CASSISRLAGRRELFF
TRBJ2-1,TRBV10-3,CAISESKAGGSYNEQFF
TRBJ2-3,TRBV24-1,CATSDPKRGGTDTQYF
TRBJ1-2,TRBV7-9,CASSPGTANNYGYTF
TRBJ1-6,TRBV7-2,CASSSEGGRVSPLHF
TRBJ2-7,TRBV28,CASSFTGTGSEGQYF
TRBJ1-6,TRBV2,CASSRQGSSSPLHF
TRBJ1-1,TRBV19,CASSIDHTGGRAEAFF
TRBJ2-5,TRBV18,CASVRDSEETQYF
TRBJ1-1,TRBV4-3,CASSQGPADDTEAFF
TRBJ2-3,TRBV10-3,CAIAGTSLRTDTQYF
TRBJ2-3,TRBV7-3,CASSRVGLAGRISTDTQYF
TRBJ2-3,TRBV2,CASRPLSGGVSTDTQYF
TRBJ1-1,TRBV5-1,CASSIAGTGTRNTEAFF
TRBJ1-5,TRBV28,CASTLTGNQPQHF
TRBJ2-2,TRBV18,CASSQLRLTGELFF
TRBJ2-2,TRBV2,CASSVTDNNTGELFF
TRBJ2-1,TRBV7-8,CASSPTGGYSPFDNEQFF
TRBJ2-1,TRBV28,CASVGNGRALDEQFF
TRBJ1-1,TRBV5-1,CASSLPGQGGTEAFF
TRBJ2-2,TRBV5-1,CASSQTGGPGELFF
TRBJ2-1,TRBV11-2,CASSFDHEQFF
TRBJ2-3,TRBV6-7,CASSYSRRQREVGTDTQYF
TRBJ1-2,TRBV12-3/TRBV12-4,CASRGYYGYTF
TRBJ2-3,TRBV19,CASSDTSGGASDTQYF
TRBJ2-2,TRBV6-1,CASSGNTGELFF
TRBJ2-5,TRBV7-2,CASSLRGGNKETQYF
TRBJ2-5,TRBV5-1,CASSFAHLETQYF
TRBJ2-1,TRBV20-1,CSARVGPGEQFF
TRBJ1-5,TRBV12-3/TRBV12-4,CASSTRDRNQPQHF
TRBJ2-7,TRBV27,CASSFGVLGEQYF
TRBJ1-1,TRBV3-1,CASSARGVGDTEAFF
TRBJ1-1,TRBV20-1,CSALGRANTEAFF
TRBJ2-7,TRBV20-1,CSARPYTRTGSHEQYF
TRBJ1-5,TRBV18,CASSAGTVIQPQHF
TRBJ2-3,TRBV6-1,CASRAYYNRQGDTQYF
TRBJ2-7,TRBV7-9,CASSNRVSYEQYF
TRBJ2-1,TRBV5-1,CASSRAGTNYNEQFF
TRBJ2-1,TRBV6-2/TRBV6-3,CASSYWPSGSPSSYNEQFF
TRBJ2-1,TRBV12-3/TRBV12-4,CASSSRTGGSYNEQFF
TRBJ1-1,TRBV18,CASSLGTPRPLNTEAFF
TRBJ2-2,TRBV12-3/TRBV12-4,CASSLAPVGTGELFF
TRBJ2-2,TRBV29-1,CSAITTGSGELFF